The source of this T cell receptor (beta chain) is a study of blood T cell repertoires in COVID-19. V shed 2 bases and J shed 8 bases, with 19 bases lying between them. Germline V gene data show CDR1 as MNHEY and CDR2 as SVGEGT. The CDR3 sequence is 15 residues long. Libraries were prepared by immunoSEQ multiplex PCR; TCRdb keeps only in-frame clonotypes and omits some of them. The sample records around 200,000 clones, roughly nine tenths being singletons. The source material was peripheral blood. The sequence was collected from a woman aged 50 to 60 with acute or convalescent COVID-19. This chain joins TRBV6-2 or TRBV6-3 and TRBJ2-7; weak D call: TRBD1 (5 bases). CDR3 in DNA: TGTGCCAGCAGTTACGGTGACAGTGGCCTTGGCAAGCAGTACTTC. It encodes CASSYGDSGLGKQYF.